The clone carrying this TCR beta chain is a singleton in its sample. Its antigen remains unknown. Deletions cut 4 bases from V and 2 bases from J, with 5 bases between. The CDR3 totals 12 residues. Germline V CDR1 and CDR2: SGHVS, FQNEAQ. Data came from immunoSEQ multiplex PCR; TCRdb stores just in-frame clones and leaves some out. This table has some 2.1 million clones, roughly 93% appearing once. Cells designated naive CD8 were CD45RO-negative and were positively selected for CCR7, with terminally differentiated effector memory CD45RA+ cells excluded. Donors were Caucasian adults residing in Nashville, Tennessee, USA. This sample stems from a study of shared clonotypes between healthy human individuals. Across the study: A donor's plate count was three for CD4 naive and three for CD4 memory; CD8 naive had two and CD8 memory one.

Overall study results and limits: Lower generation probabilities were found for non-shared clonotypes than for those shared by all four donors.

Sequenced: naive CD8+ T cells from PBMCs. The clonotype comes from a man aged 18 to 30 in good health. Some clones in this sample may be carry-over from other donors' samples. This chain joins TRBV7-8 and TRBJ2-5; D gene unclear. In DNA, the CDR3 is TGTGCCAGCAGCTCCTTGCAAGAGACCCAGTACTTC. Translated: CASSSLQETQYF.